This paragraph reports one T cell receptor (beta chain). Per germline, CDR1 LGHDT and CDR2 YNNKEL (reference sequence). There are 15 residues in the CDR3. The V segment lost 5 bases and the J segment 0 bases; nucleotides outside the gene matches: 3. Per the original data handling: Reference gene primers were amplified, and this amplification served to estimate nucleated cell counts. Repertoires were generated with immunoSEQ multiplex PCR, while TCRdb's copy carries only in-frame clones and drops some. V, J and clone size were drawn from that table, and D and trimming were deduced from the DNA. Of about 62,000 clones listed, around 86% were seen once; the top ten hold roughly 1%. The data stem from a study of blood T cell repertoires in COVID-19. Overall study: Samples taken during acute and convalescent COVID-19 were collected in the United States, Italy and Spain. T cells, B-cell-depleted T cells, or PBMCs provided the cDNA or gDNA that served as material.

Material for sequencing was peripheral blood. V is TRBV3-1 (or the pseudogene TRBV3-2) and J is TRBJ1-5, with 8 bases aligning to TRBD1. The TCR was taken from an older man with acute or convalescent COVID-19. The CDR3 DNA follows: TGTGCCAGCAGCTCGGACAGGGATAGCAATCAGCCCCAGCATTTT. Translating gives CASSSDRDSNQPQHF.